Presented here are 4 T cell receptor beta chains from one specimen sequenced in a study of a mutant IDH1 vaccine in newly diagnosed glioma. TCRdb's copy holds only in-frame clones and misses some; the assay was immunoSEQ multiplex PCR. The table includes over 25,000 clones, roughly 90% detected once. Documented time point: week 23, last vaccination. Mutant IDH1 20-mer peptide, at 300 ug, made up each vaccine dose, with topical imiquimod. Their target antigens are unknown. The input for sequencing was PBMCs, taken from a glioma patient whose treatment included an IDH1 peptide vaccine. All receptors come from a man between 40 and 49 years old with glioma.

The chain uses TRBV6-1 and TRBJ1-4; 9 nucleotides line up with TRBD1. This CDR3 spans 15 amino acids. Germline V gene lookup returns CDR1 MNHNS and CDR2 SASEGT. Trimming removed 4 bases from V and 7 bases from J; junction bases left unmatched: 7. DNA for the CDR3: TGTGCCAGCAGTGCCCTACAGGGGGCAAGTGAAAAACTGTTTTTT. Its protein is CASSALQGASEKLFF.

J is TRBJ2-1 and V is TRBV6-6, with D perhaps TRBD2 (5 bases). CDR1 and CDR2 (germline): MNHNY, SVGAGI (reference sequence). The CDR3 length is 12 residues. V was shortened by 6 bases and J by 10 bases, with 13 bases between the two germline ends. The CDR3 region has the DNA TGTGCCAGCAGCTCCACAAGGAGGGAGCAGTTCTTC. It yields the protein CASSSTRREQFF.

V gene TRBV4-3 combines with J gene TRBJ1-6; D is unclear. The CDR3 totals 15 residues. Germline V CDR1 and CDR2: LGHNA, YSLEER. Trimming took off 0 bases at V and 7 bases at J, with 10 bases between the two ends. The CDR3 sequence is CASSQEWQPNSPLHF. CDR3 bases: TGCGCCAGCAGCCAAGAGTGGCAGCCAAATTCACCCCTCCACTTT.

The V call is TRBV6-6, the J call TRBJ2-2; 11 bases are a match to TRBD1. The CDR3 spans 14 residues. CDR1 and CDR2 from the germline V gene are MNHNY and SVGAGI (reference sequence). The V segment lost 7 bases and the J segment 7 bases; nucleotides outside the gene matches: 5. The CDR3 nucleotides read TGTGCCAGCAAGGACAGGGGGCGCGTCGGGGAGCTGTTTTTT. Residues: CASKDRGRVGELFF.